This T cell receptor (beta chain) was sequenced for a study of T-cell reconstitution after alpha-beta-depleted transplantation in children. Findings and caveats of the study: In patients about two months after transplant, alpha-beta T cells reportedly arose from several hundred expanded graft clones.

In germline, CDR1 is KGHDR, CDR2 SFDVKD. The CDR3 has 17 residues. J lost 3 bases, V lost 5 bases, and 7 bases had no gene match. This clonotype showed up many times. Its antigen is still unknown. Unique molecular identifiers tagged the TCRbeta library. Each CDR3 protein is one row after TCRdb ran MiXCR on the PCR reads. The table shows around 270,000 distinct CDR3 sequences, with roughly a tenth occurring only once. The material sequenced was PBMCs, taken before TCRalphabeta/CD19-depleted stem cell transplant. The chain is built from TRBV24-1 and TRBJ2-1; 12 nucleotides match TRBD2. This clonotype was obtained from a boy in the first two years of life with acute myeloid leukemia, due to receive a stem cell transplant. The DNA of the CDR3 is TGTGCCACCAGTGTCGGCCTAGCGGGAGGGATCTACAATGAGCAGTTCTTC. Its protein is CATSVGLAGGIYNEQFF.